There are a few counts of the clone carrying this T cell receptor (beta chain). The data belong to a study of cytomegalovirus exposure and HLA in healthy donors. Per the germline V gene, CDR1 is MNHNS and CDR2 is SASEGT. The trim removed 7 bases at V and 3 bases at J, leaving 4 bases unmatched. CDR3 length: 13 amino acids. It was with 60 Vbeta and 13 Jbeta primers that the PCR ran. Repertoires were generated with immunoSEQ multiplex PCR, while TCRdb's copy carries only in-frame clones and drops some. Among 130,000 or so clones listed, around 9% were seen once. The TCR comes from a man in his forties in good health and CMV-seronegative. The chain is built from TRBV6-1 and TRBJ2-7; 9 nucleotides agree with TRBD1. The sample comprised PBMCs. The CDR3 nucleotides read TGTGCCAGCACAGGGGACAGGGTCTACGAGCAGTACTTC. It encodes CASTGDRVYEQYF.